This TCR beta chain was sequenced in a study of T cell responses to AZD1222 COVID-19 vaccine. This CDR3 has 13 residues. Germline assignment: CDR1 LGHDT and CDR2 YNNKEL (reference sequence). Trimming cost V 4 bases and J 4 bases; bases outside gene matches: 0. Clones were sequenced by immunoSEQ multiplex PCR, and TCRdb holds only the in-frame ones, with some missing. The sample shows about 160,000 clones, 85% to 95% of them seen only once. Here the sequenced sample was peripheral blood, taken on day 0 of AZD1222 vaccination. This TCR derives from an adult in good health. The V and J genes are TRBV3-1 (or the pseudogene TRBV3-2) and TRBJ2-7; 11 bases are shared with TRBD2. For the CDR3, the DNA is TGTGCCAGCAGCCGACTAGCGGGGTACGAGCAGTACTTC. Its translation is CASSRLAGYEQYF.